One and the same sample provided the 27 T cell receptor beta chains below, sequenced in a study of blood T cell repertoires in COVID-19. Assay used: immunoSEQ multiplex PCR; TCRdb lists only in-frame clones, some missing. The sample has around 220,000 clones, under 85% seen once. The source material was peripheral blood. The receptors here all came from a woman of 80 years or more with COVID-19, enrolled during active disease.

V and J are TRBV7-2 and TRBJ2-7; 14 nucleotides agree with TRBD2. Germline CDR1 reads SGHTA; CDR2 reads FQGNSA. With 4 bases clipped from V and 3 bases from J, the junction kept 2 bases outside the gene matches. The CDR3 is 15 residues long. In DNA, the CDR3 is TGTGCCAGCAGCTGGGGACTAGCGGGGGACTACGAGCAGTACTTC. This gives the protein CASSWGLAGDYEQYF. The full variable domain, in which reference TRBV7-2 and TRBJ2-7 provide the parts outside the CDR3, is GAGVSQSPSNKVTEKGKDVELRCDPISGHTALYWYRQSLGQGLEFLIYFQGNSAPDKSGLPSDRFSAERTGGSVSTLTIQRTQQEDSAVYLCASSWGLAGDYEQYFGPGTRLTVT.

The V and J genes are TRBV5-1 and TRBJ1-5, with TRBD1 as a possible D gene (5 bases). The CDR3 runs to 15 residues. Germline loops: CDR1 SGHRS, CDR2 YFSETQ. The ends were cut back, 6 bases at V and 1 base at J, with 14 bases in the middle. The CDR3 region is CASTLDGGSNQPQHF. Here the CDR3 DNA reads TGCGCCAGCACCCTCGACGGGGGGAGCAATCAGCCCCAGCATTTT.

The V call is TRBV14, the J call TRBJ2-3; D remains ambiguous. Trimming took 1 base from V and 1 from J, leaving 12 bases between them. The germline CDR1 and CDR2 sequences are SGHDN and FVKESK. CDR3 length: 16 residues. The chain's CDR3 is CASSQGKTAGTDTQYF. CDR3 coding DNA: TGTGCCAGCAGCCAAGGAAAGACTGCGGGCACAGATACGCAGTATTTT. Full variable domain (rest looked up from reference TRBV14 and TRBJ2-3): EAGVTQFPSHSVIEKGQTVTLRCDPISGHDNLYWYRRVMGKEIKFLLHFVKESKQDESGMPNNRFLAERTGGTYSTLKVQPAELEDSGVYFCASSQGKTAGTDTQYFGPGTRLTVL.

Turning to this clone: Other DNA sequences from this sample encode an identical CDR3 as well. V is TRBV12-3 or TRBV12-4 and J is TRBJ1-5; D remains unclear. Trimming cost V 8 bases and J 0 bases, with 8 bases left between them. The length of the CDR3 is 13 residues. This chain's CDR3 is CASSFSSNQPQHF. The CDR3, as DNA: TGTGCCAGCTCCTTTAGTAGCAATCAGCCCCAGCATTTT.

The chain couples TRBV6-4 to TRBJ1-1; D ambiguous. The germline V gene has CDR1 MRHNA and CDR2 SNTAGT. The CDR3 has 14 amino acids. With 8 bases removed from V and 2 bases from J, the gap between germline ends came to 15 bases. This chain's CDR3 is CASYEGGSNTEAFF. Written as DNA, the CDR3 is TGTGCCAGCTACGAGGGCGGGTCTAACACTGAAGCTTTCTTT.

The chain links TRBV7-2 to TRBJ1-1, with TRBD1 matching over 7 bases. The V gene's germline CDR1 is SGHTA and CDR2 FQGNSA. The V and J ends lost 2 bases and 7 bases, in that order; junction bases with no gene match: 4. The CDR3 is made up of 13 amino acids. The CDR3 DNA reads TGTGCCAGCAGCTTATTGAGACAGGGTGAAGCTTTCTTT. The encoded protein is CASSLLRQGEAFF.

The chain combines TRBV15 with TRBJ1-5, with a weak D call TRBD1 (6 bases). This CDR3 comprises 16 residues. Germline V gene sequence: CDR1 LNHNV, CDR2 YYDKDF (reference sequence). Trimming took 1 base from V and 0 from J, leaving 10 bases between them. CDR3 nucleotide sequence: TGTGCCACCAGCAGAGCTCGGACAGATAGCAATCAGCCCCAGCATTTT. It is translated as CATSRARTDSNQPQHF.

The genes are TRBV12-3 or TRBV12-4 and TRBJ2-1; D gene uncertain. V was cut by 2 bases and J by 6 bases, with 2 bases left in between. CDR3 length equals 11 residues. The CDR3 bases are TGTGCCAGCAGTTTACTCAATGAGCAGTTCTTC. Its translation is CASSLLNEQFF.

The chain carries TRBV10-3 and TRBJ2-1; 7 bases fit TRBD2. The CDR3 is 15 residues long. CDR1 is ENHRY, CDR2 SYGVKD, per germline. Trimming removed 0 bases from V and 6 bases from J; junction bases left unmatched: 5. This CDR3 is CAISESELASNEQFF. CDR3 bases: TGTGCCATCAGTGAGTCCGAACTAGCGAGCAATGAGCAGTTCTTC.

The chain carries TRBV6-5 and TRBJ1-6; 9 nucleotides match TRBD1. From germline, CDR1 is MNHEY and CDR2 SVGAGI. V dropped 7 bases and J dropped 9; count of bases not matched to a gene: 10. This CDR3 contains 15 residues. Here the CDR3 DNA reads TGTGCCAGCACGGGACAGGGTCGCTTTAGTTCACCCCTCCACTTT. The encoded protein is CASTGQGRFSSPLHF.

The rearrangement joins TRBV5-4 to TRBJ2-7; 7 positions match TRBD2. Germline CDR1 and CDR2: SGHNT and YYREEE (reference sequence). This CDR3 comprises 14 residues. The junction had 3 bases not matched to a gene; V was cut back by 1 base and J by 2 bases. CDR3 loop: CASSLWGGTYEQYF. CDR3 sequence (DNA): TGTGCCAGCAGCTTGTGGGGGGGAACCTACGAGCAGTACTTC.

V usage is TRBV27 and J usage is TRBJ1-4; 7 nucleotides agree with TRBD1. The V segment lost 6 bases and the J segment 2 bases; nucleotides outside the gene matches: 12. Germline values: CDR1 MNHEY, CDR2 SMNVEV (reference sequence). The CDR3 totals 17 residues. This CDR3 reads CASRPKQGTATNEKLFF. The CDR3 DNA follows: TGTGCCAGCAGACCTAAACAGGGGACGGCGACTAATGAAAAACTGTTTTTT.

This chain connects TRBV15 to TRBJ1-5; no reliable D call. Trimming took off 7 bases at V and 5 bases at J, with 9 bases between the two ends. The CDR3 has 12 residues. Germline V gives CDR1 LNHNV, CDR2 YYDKDF (reference sequence). CDR3 in DNA: TGTGCCACCAAGGCCGGGGATCAGCCCCAGCATTTT. Translated, it gives CATKAGDQPQHF.

This clone was counted once. The J gene is TRBJ1-6, the V gene TRBV9; 7 bases align to TRBD1. Germline V gives CDR1 SGDLS, CDR2 YYNGEE. This CDR3 spans 14 amino acids. V shed 4 bases, J shed 6 bases, and the junction held 4 bases outside the gene matches. CDR3: CASSPGQTNSPLHF. The CDR3 DNA is TGTGCCAGCAGCCCGGGACAGACTAATTCACCCCTCCACTTT.

The chain has TRBV9 and TRBJ2-2, with D uncertain. V lost 5 bases, J lost 1 base, and 12 bases lay in between. Germline loops: CDR1 SGDLS, CDR2 YYNGEE. This CDR3 spans 15 amino acids. This CDR3 is CASSRDPGNTGELFF. CDR3 nucleotide sequence: TGTGCCAGCAGTCGAGACCCGGGGAACACCGGGGAGCTGTTTTTT.

The chain carries TRBV28 and TRBJ2-7; a weak D match, TRBD1 (5 bases). Trimming cost V 2 bases and J 0 bases, with 14 bases left between them. This CDR3 spans 16 amino acids. Looked up from germline, CDR1 is MDHEN and CDR2 is SYDVKM. The CDR3: CASSLPFSGRSYEQYF. CDR3 nucleotide sequence: TGTGCCAGCAGTTTACCTTTCTCAGGGCGCTCCTACGAGCAGTACTTC.

The gene calls are TRBV7-9 and TRBJ1-3; D ambiguous. Germline CDR1 reads SEHNR; CDR2 reads FQNEAQ (reference sequence). V lost 1 base and J 5 bases, leaving 3 bases between the germline ends. The CDR3 sequence is 12 residues long. CDR3 region: CASSLDRNTIYF. The CDR3 nucleotides read TGTGCCAGCAGCTTAGACAGAAACACCATATATTTT.

The rearrangement links TRBV4-1 to TRBJ2-4; 8 bases fit TRBD2. Germline V CDR1 and CDR2: MGHRA, YSYEKL. Trimming took 4 bases from V and 10 from J; bases not matched to a gene: 9. The CDR3 contains 14 residues. Here the CDR3 DNA reads TGCGCCAGCAGCCGAACCGGGACTAGGGAAATTCAGTACTTC. Translation: CASSRTGTREIQYF.

The chain employs TRBV6-5 and TRBJ1-6; tentatively, D is TRBD1 (6 bases). The CDR3 has 13 amino acids. Trimming took off 6 bases at V and 9 bases at J, with 12 bases between the two ends. Germline V gives CDR1 MNHEY, CDR2 SVGAGI. The CDR3 bases are TGTGCCAGCAGGGGCCAGGGGTCTTCACCCCTCCACTTT. Its protein product is CASRGQGSSPLHF.

The chain is built from TRBV6-5 and TRBJ1-2; 7 bases fit TRBD1. In germline, CDR1 is MNHEY, CDR2 SVGAGI. The length of the CDR3 is 13 residues. V lost 6 bases and J lost 4; bases outside the gene matches: 5. In DNA form, the CDR3 reads TGTGCCAGCAGGGCCCGGGACAGCTATGGCTACACCTTC. It specifies CASRARDSYGYTF.

In its sample, this clone was seen once. The CDR3 coding sequence is TGTGCCAGCAGTTTATCGTACAGGGGGAACACCGGGGAGCTGTTTTTT. It is translated as CASSLSYRGNTGELFF. This rearrangement joins TRBV27 to TRBJ2-2, with 7 bases fitting TRBD1. This CDR3 is 16 amino acids long. Germline trimming cut 0 bases from V and 1 base from J; bases unmatched to any gene: 2. Germline V CDR1 and CDR2: MNHEY, SMNVEV (reference sequence).

This sequence joins TRBV11-2 and TRBJ2-7; the match to TRBD2 covers 9 bases. The CDR3 is 14 amino acids. Germline trimming cut 5 bases from V and 4 bases from J; bases unmatched to any gene: 6. Per germline, CDR1 SGHAT and CDR2 FQNNGV. The CDR3 loop reads CASSRMTSGYEQYF. The CDR3 DNA is TGTGCCAGCAGCCGCATGACTAGCGGATACGAGCAGTACTTC.

This clone showed up just once. The genes are TRBV14 and TRBJ2-7, with D perhaps TRBD1 (5 bases). Trimming took 3 bases from V and 6 from J, leaving 12 bases between them. This CDR3 region has 13 residues. Per the germline V gene, CDR1 is SGHDN and CDR2 is FVKESK. As DNA, the CDR3 is TGTGCCAGCAGCCAGGGGCTGATCTCCGAGCAGTACTTC. It yields the protein CASSQGLISEQYF.

V gene TRBV7-2 combines with J gene TRBJ2-1; 7 positions agree with TRBD2. Losses at the gene ends were 0 bases for V and 8 bases for J; bases not matched to a gene: 10. Germline-derived CDR1 and CDR2 are SGHTA and FQGNSA. The CDR3 is made up of 16 amino acids. The CDR3 region is CASSLAAGVIVDEQFF. As DNA, the CDR3 is TGTGCCAGCAGCTTAGCGGCGGGGGTTATAGTGGATGAGCAGTTCTTC.

V gene TRBV11-3 combines with J gene TRBJ2-7; maybe TRBD2 (6 bases). Per the germline V gene, CDR1 is SGHNT and CDR2 is YENEEA. The V end lost 4 bases, the J end lost 5 bases, and 6 bases lay between the germline ends. The CDR3 is made up of 11 amino acids. The DNA for the CDR3 is TGTGCCAGCAGCTCGGGGGACGAGCAGTACTTC. It yields the protein CASSSGDEQYF.

The chain combines TRBV2 with TRBJ2-4; D perhaps matches TRBD1 (5 bases). The CDR3 is 14 amino acids. Between the trimmed V and J ends, which lost 3 bases and 5 bases, there was a span of 11 bases. CDR1 and CDR2 (germline): SNHLY, FYNNEI. CDR3 amino acids: CASSDLGAQNIQYF. The CDR3 DNA reads TGTGCCAGCAGTGATTTAGGGGCTCAAAACATTCAGTACTTC.

The rearrangement joins TRBV18 to TRBJ1-2, with 7 bases that match TRBD1. This CDR3 has 13 residues. V was pared by 4 bases and J by 8 bases, with 7 bases of the junction left unmatched. The germline gives CDR1 KGHSH, CDR2 LQKENI. The CDR3 nucleotides are TGTGCCAGCTCACTCACAGGGGTAGAAGGCTACACCTTC. This encodes CASSLTGVEGYTF.